A single TCR beta chain is shown here with its context. This clonotype has ten or more counts. Its antigen has not been determined. Base qualities were left out, and no much larger clone turns up one base away. This specimen belongs to a study of post-analysis software for immune sequencing data (dated by TCRdb to about 2015). Regarding the complete study: The recorded disease courses included relapsing-remitting, secondary progressive and progressive-relapsing multiple sclerosis, and some patients had no subtype annotation. A subset of samples was prepared in parallel using single-end sample barcoding, then pooled and co-amplified after Illumina adapter ligation. Patient repertoires were compared against roughly 12 previously published healthy control repertoires from donors aged roughly 6 to 26 years. Results and caveats for the whole study, not just this receptor: The multiple sclerosis patient group was slightly younger than the control group. Significantly lower normalized Chao1 diversity was found in multiple sclerosis patients than in controls, suggesting substantial peripheral T-cell clonal expansion. Direct clustering with F measure showed strong co-clustering of samples prepared in the same batch, prompting a batch-effect correction. Patients showed significantly higher frequencies than controls for about five TRBV segments, among them TRBV5-6, TRBV5-1 and TRBV20-1.

To demonstrate the VDJtools post-analysis software, TCR beta repertoires were profiled from the peripheral blood of some 12 young patients with multiple sclerosis. The multiple sclerosis patients were children and adolescents between roughly 6 and 16 years of age. Preparation of the library involved PCR. Sequencer: Illumina HiSeq 2500. To reduce PCR and sequencing biases, unique molecular identifiers were incorporated into the TCR beta cDNA libraries. Roughly 0.5 million cDNA molecules were obtained per 1 to 10 million input T cells, so each molecule approximated one T cell. The patient libraries were prepared and sequenced using the same protocol as the earlier healthy control dataset. Samples belonging to the same batch were prepared together, multiplexed and sequenced on a shared HiSeq lane. As for the original processing: MIGEC was used to process the raw barcoded reads, and molecular identifier groups with only a single read were discarded before consensus assembly and CDR3 extraction. Clonotype tables were post-analysed with VDJtools, and diversity was normalized by down-sampling all datasets to the smallest sample size. To correct batch-related cross-sample contamination, repertoire overlap clustering matched CDR3 amino acid sequences but not nucleotide sequences. TCRdb trimmed the raw reads at Q25, called clones with MiXCR and kept productive beta chains. Rows are unified per CDR3 protein, each entry keeping the most common DNA and genes. These V and J calls are TCRdb output, not the study's own analysis. The sample table shows 450,000 to 700,000 distinct CDR3 sequences, and around 47% are seen once. The ten top clones hold roughly 1.8% of the sample.

Trimming removed 0 bases from V and 6 bases from J, leaving 15 bases between the germline ends. CDR1 and CDR2 are drawn from the germline V gene: ENHRY, SYGVKD. The CDR3 runs 15 residues from the cysteine to the phenylalanine. The kept DNA is CDR3 alone, 45 bases in frame from the first base. Sequencing was done on a sample of blood. The chain couples TRBV10-3 to TRBJ2-7, with the D gene uncertain. The source is a girl under 18 with multiple sclerosis. At the DNA level, the sequence is TGTGCCATCAGTGAGTCTGAACTCTCCCGCCTCGAGCAGTACTTC. It is translated as CAISESELSRLEQYF.